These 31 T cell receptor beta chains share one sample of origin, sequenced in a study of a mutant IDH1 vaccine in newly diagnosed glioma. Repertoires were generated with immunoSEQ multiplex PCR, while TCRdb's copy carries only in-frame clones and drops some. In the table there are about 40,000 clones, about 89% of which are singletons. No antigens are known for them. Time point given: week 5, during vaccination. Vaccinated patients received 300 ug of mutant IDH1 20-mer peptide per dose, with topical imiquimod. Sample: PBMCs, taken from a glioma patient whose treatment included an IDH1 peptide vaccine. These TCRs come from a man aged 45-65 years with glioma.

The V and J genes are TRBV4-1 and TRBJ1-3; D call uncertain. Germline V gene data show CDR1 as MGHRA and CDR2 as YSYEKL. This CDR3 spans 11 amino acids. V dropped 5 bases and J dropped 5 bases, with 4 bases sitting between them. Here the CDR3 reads CASSGRNTIYF. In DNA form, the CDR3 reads TGCGCCAGCAGCGGTAGAAACACCATATATTTT.

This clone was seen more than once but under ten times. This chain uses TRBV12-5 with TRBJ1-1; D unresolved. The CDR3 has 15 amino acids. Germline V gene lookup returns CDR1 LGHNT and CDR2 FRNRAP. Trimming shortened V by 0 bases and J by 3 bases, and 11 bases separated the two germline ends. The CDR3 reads CASGLVVGSHTEAFF. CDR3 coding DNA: TGTGCTAGTGGTTTGGTCGTTGGCAGTCACACTGAAGCTTTCTTT.

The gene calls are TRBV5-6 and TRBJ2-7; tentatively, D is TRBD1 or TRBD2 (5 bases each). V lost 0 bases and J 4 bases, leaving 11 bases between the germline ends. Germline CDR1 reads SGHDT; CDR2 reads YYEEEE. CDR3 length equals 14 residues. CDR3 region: CASSLAGKGYEQYF. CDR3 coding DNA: TGTGCCAGCAGCTTGGCCGGGAAGGGGTACGAGCAGTACTTC.

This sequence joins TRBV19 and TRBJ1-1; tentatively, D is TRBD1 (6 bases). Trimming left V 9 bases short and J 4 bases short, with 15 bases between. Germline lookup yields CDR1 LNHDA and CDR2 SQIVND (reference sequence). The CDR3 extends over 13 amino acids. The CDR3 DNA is TGTGCCAGGACACAGGGCTTCGGCACTGAAGCTTTCTTT. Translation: CARTQGFGTEAFF.

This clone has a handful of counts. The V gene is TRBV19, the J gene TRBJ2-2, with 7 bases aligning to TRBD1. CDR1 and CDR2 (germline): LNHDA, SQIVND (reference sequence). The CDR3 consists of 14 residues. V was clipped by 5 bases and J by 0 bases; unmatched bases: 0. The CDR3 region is CASSDRANTGELFF. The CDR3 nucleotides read TGTGCCAGTAGTGACAGGGCGAACACCGGGGAGCTGTTTTTT.

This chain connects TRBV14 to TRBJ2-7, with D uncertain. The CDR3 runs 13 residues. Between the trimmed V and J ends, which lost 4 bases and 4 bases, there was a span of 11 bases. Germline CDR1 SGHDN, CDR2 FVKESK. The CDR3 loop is CASSPAPWYEQYF. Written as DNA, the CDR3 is TGTGCCAGCAGCCCCGCACCGTGGTACGAGCAGTACTTC. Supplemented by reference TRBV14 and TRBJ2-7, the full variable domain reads EAGVTQFPSHSVIEKGQTVTLRCDPISGHDNLYWYRRVMGKEIKFLLHFVKESKQDESGMPNNRFLAERTGGTYSTLKVQPAELEDSGVYFCASSPAPWYEQYFGPGTRLTVT.

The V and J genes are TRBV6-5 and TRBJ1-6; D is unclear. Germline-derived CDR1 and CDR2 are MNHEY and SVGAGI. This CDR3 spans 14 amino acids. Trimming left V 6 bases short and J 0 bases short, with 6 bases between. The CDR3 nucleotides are TGTGCCAGCAGAGCCAGCTCCTATAATTCACCCCTCCACTTT. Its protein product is CASRASSYNSPLHF.

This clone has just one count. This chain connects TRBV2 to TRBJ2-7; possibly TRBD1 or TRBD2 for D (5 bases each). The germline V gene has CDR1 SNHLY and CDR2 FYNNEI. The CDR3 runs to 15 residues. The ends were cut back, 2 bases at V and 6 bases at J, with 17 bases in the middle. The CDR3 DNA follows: TGTGCCAGCAGTGAACCCCACCAGGGAGCGAGCGAGCAGTACTTC. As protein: CASSEPHQGASEQYF.

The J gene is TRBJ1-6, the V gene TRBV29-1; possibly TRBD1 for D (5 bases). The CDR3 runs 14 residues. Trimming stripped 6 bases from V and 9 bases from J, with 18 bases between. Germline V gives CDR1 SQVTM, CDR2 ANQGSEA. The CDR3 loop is CSVATGARGSPLHF. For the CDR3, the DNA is TGCAGCGTCGCAACCGGGGCCAGAGGTTCACCCCTCCACTTT.

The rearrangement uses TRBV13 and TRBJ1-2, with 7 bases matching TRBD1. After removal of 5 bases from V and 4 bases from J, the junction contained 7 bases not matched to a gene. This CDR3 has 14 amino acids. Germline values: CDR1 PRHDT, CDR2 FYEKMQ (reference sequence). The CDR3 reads CASSHRGIGYGYTF. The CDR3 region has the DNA TGTGCCAGCAGCCACAGGGGTATAGGCTATGGCTACACCTTC.

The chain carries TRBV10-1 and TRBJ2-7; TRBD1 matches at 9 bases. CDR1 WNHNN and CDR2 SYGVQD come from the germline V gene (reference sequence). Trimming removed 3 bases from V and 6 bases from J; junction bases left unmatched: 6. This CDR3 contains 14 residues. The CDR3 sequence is CASSELDRGGEQYF. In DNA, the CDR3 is TGCGCCAGCAGTGAATTGGACAGGGGAGGCGAGCAGTACTTC.

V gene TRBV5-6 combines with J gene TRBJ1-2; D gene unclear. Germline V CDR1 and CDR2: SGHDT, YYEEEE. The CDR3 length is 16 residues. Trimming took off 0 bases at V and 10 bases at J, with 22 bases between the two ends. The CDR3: CASSLAGQWTMLYYTF. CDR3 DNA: TGTGCCAGCAGCTTGGCGGGTCAGTGGACGATGTTATACTACACCTTC.

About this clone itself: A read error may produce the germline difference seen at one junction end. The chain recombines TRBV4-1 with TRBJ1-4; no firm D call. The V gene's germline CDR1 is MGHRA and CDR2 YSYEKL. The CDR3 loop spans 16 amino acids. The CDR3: CASSEELYQANEKLFF. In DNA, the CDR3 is TGCGCCAGCAGCGAAGAACTATATCAGGCAAATGAAAAACTGTTTTTT.

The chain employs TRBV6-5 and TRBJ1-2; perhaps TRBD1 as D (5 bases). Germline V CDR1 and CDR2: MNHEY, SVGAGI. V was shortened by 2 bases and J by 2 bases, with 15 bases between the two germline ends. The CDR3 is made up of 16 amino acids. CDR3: CASSYGRRGQNYGYTF. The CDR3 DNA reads TGTGCCAGCAGTTACGGGCGCCGAGGACAAAACTATGGCTACACCTTC.

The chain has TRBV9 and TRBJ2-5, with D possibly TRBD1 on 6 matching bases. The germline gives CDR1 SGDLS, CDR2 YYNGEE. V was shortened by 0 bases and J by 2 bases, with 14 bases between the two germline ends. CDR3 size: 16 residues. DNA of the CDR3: TGTGCCAGCAGCGTAGGGATTTCGACAGGACAAGAGACCCAGTACTTC. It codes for CASSVGISTGQETQYF. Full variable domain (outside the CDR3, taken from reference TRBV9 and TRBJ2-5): DSGVTQTPKHLITATGQRVTLRCSPRSGDLSVYWYQQSLDQGLQFLIQYYNGEERAKGNILERFSAQQFPDLHSELNLSSLELGDSALYFCASSVGISTGQETQYFGPGTRLLVL.

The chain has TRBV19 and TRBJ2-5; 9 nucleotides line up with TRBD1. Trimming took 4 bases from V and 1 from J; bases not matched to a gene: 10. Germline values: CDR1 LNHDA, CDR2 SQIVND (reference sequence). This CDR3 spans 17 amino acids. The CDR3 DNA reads TGTGCCAGTAGTACTCCCGGGACAGGGATCCCCCAAGAGACCCAGTACTTC. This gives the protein CASSTPGTGIPQETQYF.

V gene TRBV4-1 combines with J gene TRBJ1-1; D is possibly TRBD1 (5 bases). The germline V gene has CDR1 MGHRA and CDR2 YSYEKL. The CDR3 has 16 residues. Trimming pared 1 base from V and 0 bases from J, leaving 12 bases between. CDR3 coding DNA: TGCGCCAGCAGCCAAGTGGCCGGCAGGGTGAACACTGAAGCTTTCTTT. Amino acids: CASSQVAGRVNTEAFF.

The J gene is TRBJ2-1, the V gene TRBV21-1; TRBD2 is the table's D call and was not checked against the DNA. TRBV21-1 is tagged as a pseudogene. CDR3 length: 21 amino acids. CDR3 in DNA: TGTGCCAGCAGCAAAGACCCCTCGGAGGGCCTCAGTACTCAACGATACAATGAGCAGTTCTTC. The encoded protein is CASSKDPSEGLSTQRYNEQFF.

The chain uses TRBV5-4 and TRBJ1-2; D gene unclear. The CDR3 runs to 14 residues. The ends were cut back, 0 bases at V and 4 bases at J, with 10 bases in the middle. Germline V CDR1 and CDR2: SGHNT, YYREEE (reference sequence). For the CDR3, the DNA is TGTGCCAGCAGCTTGGCGGGCAGCCTCTATGGCTACACCTTC. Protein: CASSLAGSLYGYTF.

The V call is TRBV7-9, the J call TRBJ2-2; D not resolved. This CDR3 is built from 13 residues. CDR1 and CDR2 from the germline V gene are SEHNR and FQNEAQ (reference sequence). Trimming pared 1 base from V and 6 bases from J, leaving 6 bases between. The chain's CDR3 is CASSLGVPGELFF. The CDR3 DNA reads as TGTGCCAGCAGCTTAGGGGTTCCCGGGGAGCTGTTTTTT.

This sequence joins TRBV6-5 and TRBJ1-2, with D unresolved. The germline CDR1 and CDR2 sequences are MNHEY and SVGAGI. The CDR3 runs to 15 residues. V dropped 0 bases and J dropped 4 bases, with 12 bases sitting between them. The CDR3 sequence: CASSYSAGFSYGYTF. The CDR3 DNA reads TGTGCCAGCAGTTACTCGGCGGGGTTTAGCTATGGCTACACCTTC.

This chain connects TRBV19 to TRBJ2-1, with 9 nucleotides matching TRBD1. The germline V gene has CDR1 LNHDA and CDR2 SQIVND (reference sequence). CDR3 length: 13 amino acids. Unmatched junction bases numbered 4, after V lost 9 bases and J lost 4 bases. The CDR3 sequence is CASGTGIYNEQFF. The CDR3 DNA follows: TGTGCCAGCGGGACAGGGATATACAATGAGCAGTTCTTC.

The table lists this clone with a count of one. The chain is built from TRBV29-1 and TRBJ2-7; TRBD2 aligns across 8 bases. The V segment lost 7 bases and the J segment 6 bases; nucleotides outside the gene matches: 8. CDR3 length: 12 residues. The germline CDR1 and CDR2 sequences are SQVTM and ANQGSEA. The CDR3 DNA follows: TGCAGCGCCCGATTAGCGGGGCTCGAGCAGTACTTC. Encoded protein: CSARLAGLEQYF.

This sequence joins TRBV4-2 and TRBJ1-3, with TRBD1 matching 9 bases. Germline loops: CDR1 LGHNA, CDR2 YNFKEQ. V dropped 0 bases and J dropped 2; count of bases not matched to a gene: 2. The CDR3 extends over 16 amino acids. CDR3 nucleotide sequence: TGTGCCAGCAGCCAAGATGGGACAGGGACTGGAAACACCATATATTTT. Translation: CASSQDGTGTGNTIYF.

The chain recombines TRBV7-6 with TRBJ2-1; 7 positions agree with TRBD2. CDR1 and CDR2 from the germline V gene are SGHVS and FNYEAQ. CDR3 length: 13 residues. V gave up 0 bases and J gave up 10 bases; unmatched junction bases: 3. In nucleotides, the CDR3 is TGTGCCAGCAGCTTAGCAGAGACTAGCGAGCAGTTCTTC. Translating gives CASSLAETSEQFF.

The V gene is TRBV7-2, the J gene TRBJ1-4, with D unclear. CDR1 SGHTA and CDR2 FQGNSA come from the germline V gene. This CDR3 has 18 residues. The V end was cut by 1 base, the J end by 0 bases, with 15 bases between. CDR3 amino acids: CASSLEAWTMATNEKLFF. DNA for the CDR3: TGTGCCAGCAGCTTAGAAGCATGGACGATGGCAACTAATGAAAAACTGTTTTTT.

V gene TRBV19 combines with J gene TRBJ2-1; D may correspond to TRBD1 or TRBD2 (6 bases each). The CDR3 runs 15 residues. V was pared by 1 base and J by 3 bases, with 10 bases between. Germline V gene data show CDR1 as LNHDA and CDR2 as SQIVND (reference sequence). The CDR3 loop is CASSIGGALYNEQFF. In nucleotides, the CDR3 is TGTGCCAGTAGTATAGGGGGGGCCCTCTACAATGAGCAGTTCTTC. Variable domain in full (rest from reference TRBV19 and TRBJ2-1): DGGITQSPKYLFRKEGQNVTLSCEQNLNHDAMYWYRQDPGQGLRLIYYSQIVNDFQKGDIAEGYSVSREKKESFPLTVTSAQKNPTAFYLCASSIGGALYNEQFFGPGTRLTVL.

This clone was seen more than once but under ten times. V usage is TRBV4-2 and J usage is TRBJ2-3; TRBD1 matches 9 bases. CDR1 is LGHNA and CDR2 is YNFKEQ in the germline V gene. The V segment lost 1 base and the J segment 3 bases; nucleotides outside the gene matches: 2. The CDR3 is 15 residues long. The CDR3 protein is CASSQGTGETDTQYF. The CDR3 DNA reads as TGTGCCAGCAGCCAAGGGACAGGGGAAACAGATACGCAGTATTTT.

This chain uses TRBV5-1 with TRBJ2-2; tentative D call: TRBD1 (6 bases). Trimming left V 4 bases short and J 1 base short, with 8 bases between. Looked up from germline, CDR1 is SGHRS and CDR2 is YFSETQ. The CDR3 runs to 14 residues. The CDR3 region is CASSQTGNTGELFF. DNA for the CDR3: TGCGCCAGCAGCCAGACAGGGAACACCGGGGAGCTGTTTTTT.

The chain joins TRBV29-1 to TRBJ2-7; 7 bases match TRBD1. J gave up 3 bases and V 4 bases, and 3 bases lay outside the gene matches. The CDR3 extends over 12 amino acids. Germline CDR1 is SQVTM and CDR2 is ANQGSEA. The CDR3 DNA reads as TGCAGCGTTGGGCGACAGGGCTACGAGCAGTACTTC. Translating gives CSVGRQGYEQYF.

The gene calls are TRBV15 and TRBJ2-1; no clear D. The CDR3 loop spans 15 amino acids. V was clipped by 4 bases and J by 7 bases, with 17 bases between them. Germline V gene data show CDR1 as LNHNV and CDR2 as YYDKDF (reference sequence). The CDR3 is CATSTASAVRNEQFF. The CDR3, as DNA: TGTGCCACCAGCACCGCCAGTGCGGTACGAAATGAGCAGTTCTTC. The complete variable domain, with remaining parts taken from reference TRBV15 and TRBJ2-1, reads DAMVIQNPRYQVTQFGKPVTLSCSQTLNHNVMYWYQQKSSQAPKLLFHYYDKDFNNEADTPDNFQSRRPNTSFCFLDIRSPGLGDTAMYLCATSTASAVRNEQFFGPGTRLTVL.